Sequencing of this T cell receptor beta chain was carried out in a study of T cell changes during pregnancy in multiple sclerosis. Sequencing used immunoSEQ multiplex PCR; TCRdb keeps in-frame clones, though not all of them. The sample includes approximately 33,000 clones, around 88% of them seen just once. The material sequenced was CD4+ T cells from peripheral blood mononuclear cells, taken in the first trimester of pregnancy. The sequence was obtained from a female donor in good health, enrolled as a control in a pregnancy study.

Written as DNA, the CDR3 is TGCGCCAGCCGTCCCGGGACACTTAACACCGGGGAGCTGTTTTTT. The encoded protein is CASRPGTLNTGELFF. The chain is built from TRBV4-3 and TRBJ2-2; tentatively, D is TRBD1 (6 bases). The CDR3 is 15 residues long. Deletions cut 8 bases from V and 2 bases from J, with 15 bases between. Germline CDR1 reads LGHNA; CDR2 reads YSLEER.